Sequencing of this T cell receptor (beta chain) was carried out in a study of shared clonotypes between healthy human individuals. Splitting the CD4+ cells yielded a CD45RA+ naive subset and a CD45RA-negative memory subset. Here immunoSEQ multiplex PCR was the method, and the copy in TCRdb shows in-frame clones only, minus some. The table shows around 940,000 clones, with over 60% occurring only once. Trimming left V 3 bases short and J 5 bases short, with 16 bases between. This CDR3 contains 15 residues. Germline V CDR1 and CDR2: GTSNPN, SVGIG (reference sequence). The TCR sequence derives from a man aged 18 to 35 in good health. The J gene is TRBJ1-4, the V gene TRBV30; D unresolved. Source material: memory CD4+ T cells sorted from blood. Subset of the sample: CD45RA-negative fraction. The CDR3 nucleotides are TGTGCCTGGAGGACGCGGGCCAGGAGGAATGAAAAACTGTTTTTT. Translation: CAWRTRARRNEKLFF.